The 18 T cell receptor beta chains below all came from one sample that was sequenced in a study of blood T cell repertoires in COVID-19. TCRdb's table, derived via immunoSEQ multiplex PCR, lists solely in-frame clones and lacks some. The table shows about 98,000 clones, with about 91% occurring only once. The material sequenced was peripheral blood. All receptors come from a man aged 18 to 30 with acute or convalescent COVID-19.

V gene TRBV29-1 combines with J gene TRBJ1-1, with 7 bases lining up with TRBD1. Trimming took 3 bases from V and 11 from J; bases not matched to a gene: 12. The CDR3 is 13 residues long. The V gene's germline CDR1 is SQVTM and CDR2 ANQGSEA. The CDR3 loop reads CSVEGDRLPGAFF. CDR3 DNA: TGCAGCGTTGAGGGGGACAGACTCCCGGGGGCTTTCTTT. Supplemented by reference TRBV29-1 and TRBJ1-1, the full variable domain reads SAVISQKPSRDICQRGTSLTIQCQVDSQVTMMFWYRQQPGQSLTLIATANQGSEATYESGFVIDKFPISRPNLTFSTLTVSNMSPEDSSIYLCSVEGDRLPGAFFGQGTRLTVV.

The chain has TRBV15 and TRBJ1-2, with a possible D match to TRBD1 (6 bases). V lost 6 bases, J lost 6 bases, and 23 bases lay in between. This CDR3 has 16 residues. Germline CDR1 reads LNHNV; CDR2 reads YYDKDF (reference sequence). Written as DNA, the CDR3 is TGTGCCACCAGAGTGGCCAGGGGAATGTTCGGAGATGGCTACACCTTC. It encodes CATRVARGMFGDGYTF. Filled out from reference TRBV15 and TRBJ1-2, the complete variable domain reads DAMVIQNPRYQVTQFGKPVTLSCSQTLNHNVMYWYQQKSSQAPKLLFHYYDKDFNNEADTPDNFQSRRPNTSFCFLDIRSPGLGDTAMYLCATRVARGMFGDGYTFGSGTRLTVV.

The chain recombines TRBV18 with TRBJ2-3, with TRBD1 matching over 11 bases. Trimming took 3 bases from V and 4 from J; bases not matched to a gene: 0. This CDR3 is built from 14 residues. CDR1 is KGHSH, CDR2 LQKENI, per germline. The CDR3 is CASSPGQGADTQYF. The CDR3 DNA reads as TGTGCCAGCTCACCGGGACAGGGGGCAGATACGCAGTATTTT.

This chain links TRBV14 with TRBJ1-1; 9 bases are a match to TRBD1. The germline V gene has CDR1 SGHDN and CDR2 FVKESK. V gave up 4 bases and J gave up 5 bases; unmatched junction bases: 11. There are 16 residues in the CDR3. The CDR3 protein is CASSPFPGQGATEAFF. The CDR3 DNA is TGTGCCAGCAGCCCTTTTCCGGGACAGGGTGCGACTGAAGCTTTCTTT. The full variable domain, in which reference TRBV14 and TRBJ1-1 provide the parts outside the CDR3, is EAGVTQFPSHSVIEKGQTVTLRCDPISGHDNLYWYRRVMGKEIKFLLHFVKESKQDESGMPNNRFLAERTGGTYSTLKVQPAELEDSGVYFCASSPFPGQGATEAFFGQGTRLTVV.

The V call is TRBV2, the J call TRBJ2-2, with unresolved D. CDR1 SNHLY and CDR2 FYNNEI come from the germline V gene. Trimming stripped 6 bases from V and 0 bases from J, with 8 bases between. The CDR3 totals 14 residues. CDR3 coding DNA: TGTGCCAGCAGGCAATCAGCGAACACCGGGGAGCTGTTTTTT. Translation gives CASRQSANTGELFF.

V usage is TRBV30 and J usage is TRBJ1-5, with 9 bases matching TRBD1. CDR3 size: 16 residues. Trimming removed 2 bases from V and 4 bases from J; junction bases left unmatched: 9. Germline CDR1 and CDR2: GTSNPN and SVGIG (reference sequence). CDR3 nucleotides: TGTGCCTGGAGTCTGCGAACCGGGACAGGGAATCAGCCCCAGCATTTT. Translation: CAWSLRTGTGNQPQHF.

V usage is TRBV14 and J usage is TRBJ1-2; D remains unclear. The germline V and J ends were trimmed by 1 base and 1 base, with 4 bases remaining between them. The CDR3 totals 13 residues. CDR1 is SGHDN, CDR2 FVKESK, per germline. CDR3 DNA sequence: TGTGCCAGCAGCCAAGTAATTAACTATGGCTACACCTTC. Its protein is CASSQVINYGYTF.

The V call is TRBV14, the J call TRBJ1-1; TRBD1 agrees at 7 bases. V dropped 4 bases and J dropped 4; count of bases not matched to a gene: 9. CDR3 length equals 15 residues. The germline V gene encodes CDR1 SGHDN and CDR2 FVKESK. CDR3 sequence (DNA): TGTGCCAGCAGCCCGTCGGACAGGTTTCCCACTGAAGCTTTCTTT. Its protein is CASSPSDRFPTEAFF. The variable domain in full, with the rest retrieved from reference TRBV14 and TRBJ1-1, is EAGVTQFPSHSVIEKGQTVTLRCDPISGHDNLYWYRRVMGKEIKFLLHFVKESKQDESGMPNNRFLAERTGGTYSTLKVQPAELEDSGVYFCASSPSDRFPTEAFFGQGTRLTVV.

There are a few counts of this clone. This chain connects TRBV6-1 to TRBJ1-1; no firm D call. Trimming left V 0 bases short and J 0 bases short, with 8 bases between. CDR1 and CDR2 from the germline V gene are MNHNS and SASEGT. The CDR3 consists of 15 residues. The CDR3 bases are TGTGCCAGCAGTGAAGCCCTACGCATGAACACTGAAGCTTTCTTT. Translation: CASSEALRMNTEAFF.

CDR3 nucleotide sequence: TGTGCCAGCAGCTCAGACCGGGACAGGGGATACAATGAGCAGTTCTTC. Encoded protein: CASSSDRDRGYNEQFF. The chain combines TRBV12-1 with TRBJ2-1; the D call of TRBD1 is as the table states it, not checked on the DNA. TRBV12-1 represents a pseudogene. The CDR3 contains 16 residues.

This chain uses TRBV19 with TRBJ1-3; TRBD1 agrees at 9 bases. In germline, CDR1 is LNHDA, CDR2 SQIVND (reference sequence). This CDR3 region has 20 residues. The junction had 15 bases not matched to a gene; V was cut back by 3 bases and J by 0 bases. The CDR3 DNA reads as TGTGCCAGTAGTATTCCCTCCGGGACAGGGTCTCACCTCTCTGGAAACACCATATATTTT. Translation gives CASSIPSGTGSHLSGNTIYF.

The V and J genes are TRBV18 and TRBJ1-3; maybe TRBD1 (5 bases). Germline CDR1 KGHSH, CDR2 LQKENI. The CDR3 consists of 15 residues. Trimming pared 3 bases from V and 0 bases from J, leaving 9 bases between. The CDR3: CASSPVRDSGNTIYF. The CDR3 DNA reads TGTGCCAGCTCACCGGTCAGGGACTCTGGAAACACCATATATTTT.

The chain carries TRBV19 and TRBJ2-6; no reliable D call. Deletions cut 4 bases from V and 4 bases from J, with 11 bases between. CDR1 LNHDA and CDR2 SQIVND come from the germline V gene (reference sequence). The CDR3 is 15 amino acids. The CDR3 coding sequence is TGTGCCAGTAGTACGACTGAATGGGGGGCCAACGTCCTGACTTTC. As protein: CASSTTEWGANVLTF.

The V gene is TRBV11-2, the J gene TRBJ1-3; a weak D match, TRBD1 (5 bases). Trimming cost V 0 bases and J 0 bases, with 12 bases left between them. CDR3 length: 17 residues. Germline V gives CDR1 SGHAT, CDR2 FQNNGV. This CDR3 is CASSLEGPLSSGNTIYF. CDR3 sequence (DNA): TGTGCCAGCAGCTTAGAGGGGCCCCTGAGCTCTGGAAACACCATATATTTT. Looking up the rest from reference TRBV11-2 and TRBJ1-3 gives the full variable domain: EAGVAQSPRYKIIEKRQSVAFWCNPISGHATLYWYQQILGQGPKLLIQFQNNGVVDDSQLPKDRFSAERLKGVDSTLKIQPAKLEDSAVYLCASSLEGPLSSGNTIYFGEGSWLTVV.

V is TRBV19 and J is TRBJ1-1; unclear D gene. V lost 1 base and J lost 2, with 8 bases in between. The CDR3 runs to 14 residues. Germline V CDR1 and CDR2: LNHDA, SQIVND (reference sequence). CDR3 in amino acids: CASSIGRGNTEAFF. CDR3 in DNA: TGTGCCAGTAGTATAGGACGGGGAAACACTGAAGCTTTCTTT.

Only a few counts were recorded for this clone. This chain joins TRBV11-3 and TRBJ2-3; the match to TRBD2 covers 9 bases. From germline, CDR1 is SGHNT and CDR2 YENEEA. The V segment lost 5 bases and the J segment 0 bases; nucleotides outside the gene matches: 6. The CDR3 contains 16 residues. The CDR3 reads CASSPKRGASTDTQYF. Here the CDR3 DNA reads TGTGCCAGCAGCCCCAAGCGGGGGGCGAGCACAGATACGCAGTATTTT.

The rearrangement links TRBV5-1 to TRBJ2-6, with a tentative D call TRBD1 (5 bases). Germline V gene data show CDR1 as SGHRS and CDR2 as YFSETQ. Trimming removed 4 bases at V and 3 bases at J, with 17 bases between. There are 17 residues in the CDR3. This chain's CDR3 is CASSGQGIFVGANVLTF. CDR3 coding DNA: TGCGCCAGCAGCGGGCAGGGAATCTTTGTTGGGGCCAACGTCCTGACTTTC.

The V gene is TRBV15, the J gene TRBJ2-7; a possible D gene is TRBD1 (5 bases). The V gene's germline CDR1 is LNHNV and CDR2 YYDKDF (reference sequence). This CDR3 is built from 15 residues. V shed 4 bases and J shed 3 bases, with 16 bases lying between them. DNA of the CDR3: TGTGCCACCAGCACCGACAGCCTTCAGGACTACGAGCAGTACTTC. Its protein product is CATSTDSLQDYEQYF.